This T cell receptor beta chain was captured in a study of blood T cell repertoires in COVID-19. Study-level background: Acute and convalescent COVID-19 specimens originated in the United States, Italy and Spain.

Between the trimmed V and J ends, which lost 2 bases and 3 bases, there was a span of 16 bases. Germline V lookup: CDR1 ENHRY, CDR2 SYGVKD. This CDR3 has 17 residues. The method was immunoSEQ multiplex PCR; TCRdb's version includes in-frame clones alone and lacks a portion of them. The table records roughly 150,000 clones, roughly 85% of them present only once. The receptor was derived from a woman aged 70-85 years in a cohort exposed to, infected with or recovered from COVID-19 (not recorded which). This chain joins TRBV10-3 and TRBJ1-4, with a possible D match to TRBD1 (6 bases). The sequencing sample was made of PBMCs or T cells enriched from blood (not recorded which). This chain's CDR3 is CAISEARLRGSNEKLFF. The CDR3 DNA reads as TGTGCCATCAGTGAGGCACGCCTCAGGGGTTCTAATGAAAAACTGTTTTTT.